This T cell receptor (beta chain) was sequenced in a study of blood T cells in healthy people across ages. Trimming took 2 bases from V and 11 from J, leaving 15 bases between them. CDR3 length equals 13 residues. Germline CDR1 SGHVS, CDR2 FQNEAQ. Then a second PCR, running about 6 to 12 cycles, was carried out with a sample-barcoded 5' primer and a J-beta primer mix. TCRdb fed the 5' RACE reads into MiXCR, producing one record per CDR3 protein. The top ten hold about 4.1% of the sample, which has around 1,600,000 distinct CDR3 sequences, about 42% seen once. The TCR comes from a woman aged 18 to 35 in good health. The sequenced sample consisted of blood. The chain employs TRBV7-8 and TRBJ2-5; D gene unclear. DNA for the CDR3: TGTGCCAGCAGCTTATTACAGCCTCTGGGGCAGTACTTC. This translates into CASSLLQPLGQYF.